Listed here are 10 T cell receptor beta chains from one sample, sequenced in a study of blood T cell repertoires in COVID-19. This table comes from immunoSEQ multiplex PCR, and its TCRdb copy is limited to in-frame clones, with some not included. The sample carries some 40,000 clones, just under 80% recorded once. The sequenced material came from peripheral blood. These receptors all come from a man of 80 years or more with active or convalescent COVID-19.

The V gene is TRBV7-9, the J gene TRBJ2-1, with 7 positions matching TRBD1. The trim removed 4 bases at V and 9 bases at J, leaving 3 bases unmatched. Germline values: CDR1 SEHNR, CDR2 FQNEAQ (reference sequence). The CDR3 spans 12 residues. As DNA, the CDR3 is TGTGCCAGCAGCTACAGGGGAACTGAGCAGTTCTTC. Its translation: CASSYRGTEQFF.

The CDR3 reads CASSKTGTSGRAIFNEQFF. The CDR3 bases are TGTGCCAGCAGCAAAACCGGGACTAGCGGGAGGGCAATTTTCAATGAGCAGTTCTTC. The rearrangement joins TRBV9 to TRBJ2-1, with 16 nucleotides matching TRBD2. Germline CDR1 reads SGDLS; CDR2 reads YYNGEE. This CDR3 has 19 residues. With 4 bases clipped from V and 6 bases from J, the junction kept 13 bases outside the gene matches.

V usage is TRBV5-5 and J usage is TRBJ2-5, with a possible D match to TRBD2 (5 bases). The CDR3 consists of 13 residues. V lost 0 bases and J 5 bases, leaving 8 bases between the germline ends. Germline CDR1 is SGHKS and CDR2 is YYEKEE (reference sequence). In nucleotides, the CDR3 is TGTGCCAGCAGCTTGGCTAGCTATGAGACCCAGTACTTC. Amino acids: CASSLASYETQYF.

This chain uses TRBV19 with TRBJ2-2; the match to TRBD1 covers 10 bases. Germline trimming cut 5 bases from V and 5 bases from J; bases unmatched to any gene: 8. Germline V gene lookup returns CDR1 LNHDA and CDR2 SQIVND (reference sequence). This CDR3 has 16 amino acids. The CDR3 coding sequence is TGTGCCAGTAGTTCTGGGACAGGGGCGGTGACCGGGGAGCTGTTTTTT. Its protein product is CASSSGTGAVTGELFF.

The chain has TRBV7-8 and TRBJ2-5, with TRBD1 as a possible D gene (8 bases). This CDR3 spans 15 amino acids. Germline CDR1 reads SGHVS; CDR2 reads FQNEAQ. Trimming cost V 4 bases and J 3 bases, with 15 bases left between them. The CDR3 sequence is CASSSQGAGEETQYF. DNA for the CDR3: TGTGCCAGCAGCTCTCAGGGGGCGGGGGAAGAGACCCAGTACTTC.

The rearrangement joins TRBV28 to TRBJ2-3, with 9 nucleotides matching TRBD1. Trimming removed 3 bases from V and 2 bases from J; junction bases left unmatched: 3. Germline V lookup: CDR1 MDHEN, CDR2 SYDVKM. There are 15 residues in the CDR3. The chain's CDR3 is CASSFGTGNTDTQYF. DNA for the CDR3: TGTGCCAGCAGTTTCGGGACAGGGAACACAGATACGCAGTATTTT.

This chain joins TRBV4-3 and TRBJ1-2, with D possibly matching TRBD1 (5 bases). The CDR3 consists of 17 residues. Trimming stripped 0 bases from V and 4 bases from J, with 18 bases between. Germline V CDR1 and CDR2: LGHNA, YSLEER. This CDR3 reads CASSQDPGGRDGYGYTF. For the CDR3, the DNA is TGCGCCAGCAGCCAAGATCCTGGGGGGAGGGATGGCTATGGCTACACCTTC.

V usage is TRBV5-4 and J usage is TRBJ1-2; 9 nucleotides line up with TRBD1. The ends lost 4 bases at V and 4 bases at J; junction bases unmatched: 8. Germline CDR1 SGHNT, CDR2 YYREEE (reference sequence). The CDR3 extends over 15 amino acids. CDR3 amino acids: CASSLGDREGYGYTF. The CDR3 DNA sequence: TGTGCCAGCAGCCTAGGGGACAGGGAAGGCTATGGCTACACCTTC.

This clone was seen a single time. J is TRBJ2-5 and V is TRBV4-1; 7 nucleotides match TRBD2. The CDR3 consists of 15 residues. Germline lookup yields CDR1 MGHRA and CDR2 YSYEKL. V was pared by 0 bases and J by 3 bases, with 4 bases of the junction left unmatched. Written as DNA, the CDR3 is TGCGCCAGCAGCCAAGAACCGGGGGGAGAAGAGACCCAGTACTTC. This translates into CASSQEPGGEETQYF.

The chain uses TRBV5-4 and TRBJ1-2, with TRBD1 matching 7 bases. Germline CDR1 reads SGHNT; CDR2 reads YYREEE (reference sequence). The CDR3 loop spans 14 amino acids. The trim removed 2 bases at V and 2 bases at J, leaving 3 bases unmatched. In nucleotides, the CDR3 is TGTGCCAGCAGCTTTTCGGGACAGAACTATGGCTACACCTTC. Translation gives CASSFSGQNYGYTF.